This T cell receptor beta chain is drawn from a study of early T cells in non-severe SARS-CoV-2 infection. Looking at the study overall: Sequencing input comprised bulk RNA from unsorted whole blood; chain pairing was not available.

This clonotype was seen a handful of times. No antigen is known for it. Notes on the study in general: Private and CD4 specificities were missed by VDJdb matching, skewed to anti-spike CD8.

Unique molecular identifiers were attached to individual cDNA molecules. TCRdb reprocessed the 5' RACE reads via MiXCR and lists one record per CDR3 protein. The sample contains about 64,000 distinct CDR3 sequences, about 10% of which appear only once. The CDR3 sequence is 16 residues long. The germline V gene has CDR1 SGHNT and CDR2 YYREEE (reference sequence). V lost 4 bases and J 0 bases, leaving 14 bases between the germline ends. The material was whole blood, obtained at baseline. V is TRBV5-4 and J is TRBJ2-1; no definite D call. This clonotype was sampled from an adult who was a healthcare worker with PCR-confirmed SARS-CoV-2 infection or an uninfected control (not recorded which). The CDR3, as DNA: TGTGCCAGCAGCCCCGCCGGGCGGCTCTCCTACAATGAGCAGTTCTTC. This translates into CASSPAGRLSYNEQFF.